The present T cell receptor beta chain was sequenced within a study of cytomegalovirus exposure and HLA in healthy donors. Germline CDR1 reads SGHRS; CDR2 reads YFSETQ. The CDR3 length is 14 residues. V shed 1 base and J 8 bases; nucleotides not matched to a gene: 6. Clones were read by immunoSEQ multiplex PCR, and TCRdb kept only the in-frame ones, dropping some. Here the sample spans 150,000 or so clones, less than 90% being singletons. The sequenced material came from PBMCs. This sequence was found in a woman in her late teens or twenties in good health and CMV-seropositive. The chain couples TRBV5-1 to TRBJ2-1, with TRBD1 matching 7 bases. The CDR3 coding sequence is TGCGCCAGCAGCTTGAGACAGGGCTTAGATGAGCAGTTCTTC. Translated: CASSLRQGLDEQFF.